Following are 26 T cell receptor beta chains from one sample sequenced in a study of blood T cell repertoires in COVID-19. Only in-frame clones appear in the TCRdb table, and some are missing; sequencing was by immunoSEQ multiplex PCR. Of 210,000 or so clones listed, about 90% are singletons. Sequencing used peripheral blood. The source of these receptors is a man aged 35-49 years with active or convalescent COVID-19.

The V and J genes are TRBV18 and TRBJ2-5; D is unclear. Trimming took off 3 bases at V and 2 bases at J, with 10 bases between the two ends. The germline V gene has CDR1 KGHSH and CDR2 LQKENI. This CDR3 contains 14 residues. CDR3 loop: CASSPLPEQETQYF. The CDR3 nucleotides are TGTGCCAGCTCACCCTTGCCAGAACAAGAGACCCAGTACTTC.

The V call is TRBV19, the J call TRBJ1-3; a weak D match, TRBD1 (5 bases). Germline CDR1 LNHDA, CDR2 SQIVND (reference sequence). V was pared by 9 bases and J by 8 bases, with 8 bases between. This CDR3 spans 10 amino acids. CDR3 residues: CARGPYTIYF. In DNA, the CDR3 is TGTGCCAGGGGGCCGTACACCATATATTTT.

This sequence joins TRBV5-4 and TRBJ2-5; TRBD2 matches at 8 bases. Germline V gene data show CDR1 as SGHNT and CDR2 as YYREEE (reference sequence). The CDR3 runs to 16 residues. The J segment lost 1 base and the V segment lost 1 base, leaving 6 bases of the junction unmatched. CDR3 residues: CASSLWVAGFQETQYF. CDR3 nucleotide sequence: TGTGCCAGCAGCTTGTGGGTAGCGGGGTTCCAAGAGACCCAGTACTTC.

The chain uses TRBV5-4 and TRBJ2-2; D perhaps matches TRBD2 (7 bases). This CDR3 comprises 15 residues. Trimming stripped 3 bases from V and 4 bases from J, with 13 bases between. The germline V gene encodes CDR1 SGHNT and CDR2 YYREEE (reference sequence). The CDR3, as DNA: TGTGCCAGCAGCTCCCGTGGGGGGGCCACCGGGGAGCTGTTTTTT. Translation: CASSSRGGATGELFF. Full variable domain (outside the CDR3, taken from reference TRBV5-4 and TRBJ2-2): ETGVTQSPTHLIKTRGQQVTLRCSSQSGHNTVSWYQQALGQGPQFIFQYYREEENGRGNFPPRFSGLQFPNYSSELNVNALELDDSALYLCASSSRGGATGELFFGEGSRLTVL.

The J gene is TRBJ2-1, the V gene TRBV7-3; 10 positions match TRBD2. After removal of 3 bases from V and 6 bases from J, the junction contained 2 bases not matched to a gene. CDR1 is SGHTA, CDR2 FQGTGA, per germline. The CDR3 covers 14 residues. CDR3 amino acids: CASSFSGRSNEQFF. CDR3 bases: TGTGCCAGCAGCTTTAGCGGGAGGTCCAATGAGCAGTTCTTC.

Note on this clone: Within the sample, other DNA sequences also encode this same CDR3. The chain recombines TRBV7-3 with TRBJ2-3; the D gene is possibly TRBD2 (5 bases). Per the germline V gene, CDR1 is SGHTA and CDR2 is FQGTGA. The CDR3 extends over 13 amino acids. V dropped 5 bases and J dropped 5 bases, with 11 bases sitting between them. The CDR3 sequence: CASSLREGDTQYF. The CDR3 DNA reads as TGTGCCAGCAGCCTACGAGAGGGAGATACGCAGTATTTT.

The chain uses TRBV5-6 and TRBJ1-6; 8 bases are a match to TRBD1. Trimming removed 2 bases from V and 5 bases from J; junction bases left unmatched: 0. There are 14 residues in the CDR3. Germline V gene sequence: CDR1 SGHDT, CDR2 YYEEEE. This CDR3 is CASSLQGDNSPLHF. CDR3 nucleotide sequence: TGTGCCAGCAGCTTACAGGGGGATAATTCACCCCTCCACTTT. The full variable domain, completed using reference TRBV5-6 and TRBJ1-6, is DAGVTQSPTHLIKTRGQQVTLRCSPKSGHDTVSWYQQALGQGPQFIFQYYEEEERQRGNFPDRFSGHQFPNYSSELNVNALLLGDSALYLCASSLQGDNSPLHFGNGTRLTVT.

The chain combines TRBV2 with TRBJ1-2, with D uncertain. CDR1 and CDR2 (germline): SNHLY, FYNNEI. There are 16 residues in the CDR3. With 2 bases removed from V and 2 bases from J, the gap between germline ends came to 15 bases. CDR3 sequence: CASSERSRQSNYGYTF. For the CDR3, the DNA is TGTGCCAGCAGTGAAAGGAGTCGGCAGTCAAACTATGGCTACACCTTC.

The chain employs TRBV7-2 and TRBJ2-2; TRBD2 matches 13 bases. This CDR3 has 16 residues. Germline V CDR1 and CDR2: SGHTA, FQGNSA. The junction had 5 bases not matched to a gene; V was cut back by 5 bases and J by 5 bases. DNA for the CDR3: TGTGCCAGCAGCCATGGACTAGCGGGGGCAACCGGGGAGCTGTTTTTT. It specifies CASSHGLAGATGELFF.

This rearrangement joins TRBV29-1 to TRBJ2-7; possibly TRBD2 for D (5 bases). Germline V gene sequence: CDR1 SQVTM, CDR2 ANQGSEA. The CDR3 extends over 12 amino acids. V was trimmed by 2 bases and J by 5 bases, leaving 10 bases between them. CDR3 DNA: TGCAGCGTTGAACTGAGGGTACACGAGCAGTACTTC. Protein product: CSVELRVHEQYF.

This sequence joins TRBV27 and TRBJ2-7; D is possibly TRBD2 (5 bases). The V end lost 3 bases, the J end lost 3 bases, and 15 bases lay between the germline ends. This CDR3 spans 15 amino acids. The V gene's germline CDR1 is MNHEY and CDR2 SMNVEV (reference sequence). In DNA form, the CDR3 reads TGTGCCAGCAGTTTTGGACTTCCTTGGGGCTACGAGCAGTACTTC. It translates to CASSFGLPWGYEQYF.

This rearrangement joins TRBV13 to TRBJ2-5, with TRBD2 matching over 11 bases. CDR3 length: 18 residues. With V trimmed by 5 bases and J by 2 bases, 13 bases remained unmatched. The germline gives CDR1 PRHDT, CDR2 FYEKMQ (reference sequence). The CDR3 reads CASSPEASGRTTQETQYF. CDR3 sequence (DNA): TGTGCCAGCAGCCCCGAGGCTAGCGGGAGGACAACTCAAGAGACCCAGTACTTC.

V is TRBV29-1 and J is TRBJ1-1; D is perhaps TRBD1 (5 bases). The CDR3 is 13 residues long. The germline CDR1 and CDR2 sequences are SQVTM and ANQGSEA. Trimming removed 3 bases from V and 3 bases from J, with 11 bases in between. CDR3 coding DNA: TGCAGCGTTGAGGGGGGGGTGGACACTGAAGCTTTCTTT. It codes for CSVEGGVDTEAFF.

The CDR3, as DNA: TGCGCCAGCGGAACCGGGACAGGGGGCAATGTTAGGACCGGGGAGCTGTTTTTT. Translation gives CASGTGTGGNVRTGELFF. J is TRBJ2-2 and V is TRBV5-1; 12 nucleotides agree with TRBD1. V gave up 7 bases and J gave up 5 bases; unmatched junction bases: 15. In germline, CDR1 is SGHRS, CDR2 YFSETQ. The CDR3 has 18 residues.

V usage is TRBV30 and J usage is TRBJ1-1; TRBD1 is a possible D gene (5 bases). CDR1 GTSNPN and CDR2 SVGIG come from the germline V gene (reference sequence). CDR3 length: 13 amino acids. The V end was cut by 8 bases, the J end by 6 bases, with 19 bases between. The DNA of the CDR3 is TGTGCCGGGCGGAAGCGGGGGAGTGCTGAAGCTTTCTTT. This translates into CAGRKRGSAEAFF.

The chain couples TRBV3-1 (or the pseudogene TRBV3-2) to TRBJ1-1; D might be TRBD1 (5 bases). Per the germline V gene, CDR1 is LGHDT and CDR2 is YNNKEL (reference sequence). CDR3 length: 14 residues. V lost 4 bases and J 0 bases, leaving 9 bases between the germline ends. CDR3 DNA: TGTGCCAGCAGCCTGTGGGACTTGAACACTGAAGCTTTCTTT. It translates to CASSLWDLNTEAFF.

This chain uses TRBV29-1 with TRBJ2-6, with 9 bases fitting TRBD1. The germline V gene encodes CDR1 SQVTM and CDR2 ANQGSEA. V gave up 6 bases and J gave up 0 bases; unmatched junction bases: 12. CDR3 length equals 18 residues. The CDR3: CSVLIWTGDYSGANVLTF. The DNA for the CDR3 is TGCAGCGTGCTAATATGGACAGGGGATTACTCTGGGGCCAACGTCCTGACTTTC.

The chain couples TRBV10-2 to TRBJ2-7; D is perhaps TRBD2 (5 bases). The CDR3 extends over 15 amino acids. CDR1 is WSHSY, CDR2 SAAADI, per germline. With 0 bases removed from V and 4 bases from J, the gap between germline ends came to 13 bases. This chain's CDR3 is CASSESTLAGYEQYF. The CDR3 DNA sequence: TGCGCCAGCAGTGAGTCGACGCTAGCAGGTTACGAGCAGTACTTC.

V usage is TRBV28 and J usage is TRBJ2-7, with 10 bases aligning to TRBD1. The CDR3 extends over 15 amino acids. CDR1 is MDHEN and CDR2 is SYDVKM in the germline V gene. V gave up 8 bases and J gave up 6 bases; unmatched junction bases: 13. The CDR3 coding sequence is TGTGCCAGCTCCGCCGGGACAGGGGTCGTGGGCGAGCAGTACTTC. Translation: CASSAGTGVVGEQYF.

The CDR3 spells CASGAPGEQYF. CDR3 DNA: TGTGCTAGTGGTGCCCCCGGGGAGCAGTACTTC. V and J are TRBV12-5 and TRBJ2-7; D not resolved. The CDR3 contains 11 residues. V lost 5 bases and J 7 bases, leaving 9 bases between the germline ends. CDR1 LGHNT and CDR2 FRNRAP come from the germline V gene.

CDR3 DNA: TGCGCCAGCAGCTTGAGCACAGGGGGTAACGAAGCTTTCTTT. This gives the protein CASSLSTGGNEAFF. The rearrangement links TRBV5-1 to TRBJ1-1, with 8 bases lining up with TRBD1. V was clipped by 1 base and J by 8 bases; unmatched bases: 7. Germline loops: CDR1 SGHRS, CDR2 YFSETQ. The CDR3 spans 14 residues.

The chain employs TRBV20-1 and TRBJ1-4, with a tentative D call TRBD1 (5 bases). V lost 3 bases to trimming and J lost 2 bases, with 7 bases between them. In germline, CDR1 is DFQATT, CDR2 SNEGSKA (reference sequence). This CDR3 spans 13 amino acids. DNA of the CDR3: TGCAGTGCTAGTTGGGGCACTAATGAAAAACTGTTTTTT. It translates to CSASWGTNEKLFF.

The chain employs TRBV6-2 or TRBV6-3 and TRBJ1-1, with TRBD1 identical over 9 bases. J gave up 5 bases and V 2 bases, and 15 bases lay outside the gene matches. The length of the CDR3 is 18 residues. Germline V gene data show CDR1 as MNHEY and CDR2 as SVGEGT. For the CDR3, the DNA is TGTGCCAGCAGTTACGAGGTGAGGACAGGGGCTTTACAGACTGAAGCTTTCTTT. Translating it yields CASSYEVRTGALQTEAFF.

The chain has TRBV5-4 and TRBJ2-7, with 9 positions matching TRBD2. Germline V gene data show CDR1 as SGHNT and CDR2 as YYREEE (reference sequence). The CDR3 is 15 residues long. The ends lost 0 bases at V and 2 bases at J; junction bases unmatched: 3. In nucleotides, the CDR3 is TGTGCCAGCAGCTTGGGGCTAGCGGGGCCCTACGAGCAGTACTTC. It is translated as CASSLGLAGPYEQYF.

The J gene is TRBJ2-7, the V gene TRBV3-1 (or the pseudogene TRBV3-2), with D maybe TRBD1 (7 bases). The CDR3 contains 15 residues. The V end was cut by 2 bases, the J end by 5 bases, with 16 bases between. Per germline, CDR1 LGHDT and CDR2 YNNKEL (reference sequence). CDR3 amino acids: CASSQPSGGGNEQYF. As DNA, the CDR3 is TGTGCCAGCAGCCAACCTAGTGGAGGGGGCAACGAGCAGTACTTC.

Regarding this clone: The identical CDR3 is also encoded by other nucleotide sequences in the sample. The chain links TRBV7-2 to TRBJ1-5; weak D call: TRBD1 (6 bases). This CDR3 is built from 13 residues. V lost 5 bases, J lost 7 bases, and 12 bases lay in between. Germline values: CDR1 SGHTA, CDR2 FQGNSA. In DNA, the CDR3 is TGTGCCAGCAGCGTACGAGGACAGCAGCCCCAGCATTTT. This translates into CASSVRGQQPQHF.